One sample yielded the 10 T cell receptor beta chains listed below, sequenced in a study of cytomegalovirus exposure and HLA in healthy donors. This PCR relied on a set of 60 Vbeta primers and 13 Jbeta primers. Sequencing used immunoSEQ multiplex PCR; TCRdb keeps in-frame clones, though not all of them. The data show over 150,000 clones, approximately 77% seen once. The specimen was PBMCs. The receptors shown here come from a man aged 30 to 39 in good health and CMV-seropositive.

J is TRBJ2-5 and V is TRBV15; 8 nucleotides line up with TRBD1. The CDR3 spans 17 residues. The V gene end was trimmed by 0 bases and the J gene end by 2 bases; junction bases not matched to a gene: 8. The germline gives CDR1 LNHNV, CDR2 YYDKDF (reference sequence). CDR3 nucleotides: TGTGCCACCAGCAGAGATCCGACAGGGGTGGTACAAGAGACCCAGTACTTC. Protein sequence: CATSRDPTGVVQETQYF.

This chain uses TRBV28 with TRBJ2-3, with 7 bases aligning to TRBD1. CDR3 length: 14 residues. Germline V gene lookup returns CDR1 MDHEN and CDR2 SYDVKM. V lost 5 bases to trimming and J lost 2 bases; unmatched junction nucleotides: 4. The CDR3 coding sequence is TGTGCCAGCAGTCTACAGGGGTCCACAGATACGCAGTATTTT. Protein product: CASSLQGSTDTQYF.

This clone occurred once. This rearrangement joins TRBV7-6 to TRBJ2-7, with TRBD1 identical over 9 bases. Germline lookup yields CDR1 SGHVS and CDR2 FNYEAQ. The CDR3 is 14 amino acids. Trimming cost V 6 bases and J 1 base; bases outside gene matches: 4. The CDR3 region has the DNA TGTGCCAGCAGTCAGGGACAGGGATCCTACGAGCAGTACTTC. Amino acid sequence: CASSQGQGSYEQYF.

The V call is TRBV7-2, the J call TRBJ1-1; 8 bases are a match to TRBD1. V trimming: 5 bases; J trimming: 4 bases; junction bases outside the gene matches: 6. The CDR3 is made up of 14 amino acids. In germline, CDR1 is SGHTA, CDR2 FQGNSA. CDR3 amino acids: CASSLTGGVTEAFF. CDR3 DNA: TGTGCCAGCAGCCTAACAGGGGGAGTCACTGAAGCTTTCTTT.

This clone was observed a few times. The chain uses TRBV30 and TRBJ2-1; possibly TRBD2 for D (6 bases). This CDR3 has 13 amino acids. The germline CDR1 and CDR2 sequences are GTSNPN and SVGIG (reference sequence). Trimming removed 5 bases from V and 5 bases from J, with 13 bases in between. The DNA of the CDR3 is TGTGCCTGGGGCTCGGGACTTGACAATGAGCAGTTCTTC. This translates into CAWGSGLDNEQFF.

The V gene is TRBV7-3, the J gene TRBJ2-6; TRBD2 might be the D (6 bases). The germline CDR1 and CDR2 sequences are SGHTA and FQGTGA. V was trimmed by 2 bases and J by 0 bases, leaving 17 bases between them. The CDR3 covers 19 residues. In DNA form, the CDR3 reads TGTGCCAGCAGCTTACAGGCCCGGCGGGGCCTCTCTGGGGCCAACGTCCTGACTTTC. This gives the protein CASSLQARRGLSGANVLTF.

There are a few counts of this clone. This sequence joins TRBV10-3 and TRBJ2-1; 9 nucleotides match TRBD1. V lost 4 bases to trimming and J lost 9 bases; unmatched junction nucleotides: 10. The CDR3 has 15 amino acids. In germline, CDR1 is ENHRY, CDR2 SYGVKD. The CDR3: CAISVGQGHRGEQFF. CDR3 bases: TGTGCCATCAGTGTTGGACAGGGGCACAGGGGTGAGCAGTTCTTC.

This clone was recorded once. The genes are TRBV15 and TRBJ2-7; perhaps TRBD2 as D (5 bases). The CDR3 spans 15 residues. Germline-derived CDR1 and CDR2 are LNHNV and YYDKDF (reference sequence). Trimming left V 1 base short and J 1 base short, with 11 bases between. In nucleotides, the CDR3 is TGTGCCACCAGCAGAGGCGGGTACAGTTCCTACGAGCAGTACTTC. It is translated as CATSRGGYSSYEQYF.

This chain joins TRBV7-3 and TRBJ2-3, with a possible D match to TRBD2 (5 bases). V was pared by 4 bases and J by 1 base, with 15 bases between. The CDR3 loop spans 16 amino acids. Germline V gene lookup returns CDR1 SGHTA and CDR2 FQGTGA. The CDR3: CASSSGLTPGTDTQYF. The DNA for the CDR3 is TGTGCCAGCAGCTCAGGACTCACCCCGGGCACAGATACGCAGTATTTT.

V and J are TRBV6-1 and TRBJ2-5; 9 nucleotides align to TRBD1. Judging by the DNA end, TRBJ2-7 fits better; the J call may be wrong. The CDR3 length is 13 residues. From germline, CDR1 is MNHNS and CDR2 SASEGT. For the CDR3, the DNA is TGTGCCAGCAGAGCGGGACAGGGCTACGAGCAGTACTTC. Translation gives CASRAGQGYEQYF.